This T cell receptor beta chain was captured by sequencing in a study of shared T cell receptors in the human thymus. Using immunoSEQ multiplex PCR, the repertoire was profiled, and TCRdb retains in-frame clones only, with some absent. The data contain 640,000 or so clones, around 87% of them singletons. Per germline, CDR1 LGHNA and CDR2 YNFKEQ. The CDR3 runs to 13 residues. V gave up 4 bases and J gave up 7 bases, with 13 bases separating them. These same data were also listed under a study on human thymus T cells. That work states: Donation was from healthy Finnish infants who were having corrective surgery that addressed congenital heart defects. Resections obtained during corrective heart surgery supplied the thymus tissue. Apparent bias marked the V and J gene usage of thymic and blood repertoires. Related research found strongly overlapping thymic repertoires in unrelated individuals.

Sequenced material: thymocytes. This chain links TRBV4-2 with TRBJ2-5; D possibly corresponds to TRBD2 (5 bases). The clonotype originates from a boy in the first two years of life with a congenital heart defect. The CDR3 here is CASSPRKEATQYF. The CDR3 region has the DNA TGTGCCAGCAGCCCTAGGAAGGAGGCGACCCAGTACTTC.